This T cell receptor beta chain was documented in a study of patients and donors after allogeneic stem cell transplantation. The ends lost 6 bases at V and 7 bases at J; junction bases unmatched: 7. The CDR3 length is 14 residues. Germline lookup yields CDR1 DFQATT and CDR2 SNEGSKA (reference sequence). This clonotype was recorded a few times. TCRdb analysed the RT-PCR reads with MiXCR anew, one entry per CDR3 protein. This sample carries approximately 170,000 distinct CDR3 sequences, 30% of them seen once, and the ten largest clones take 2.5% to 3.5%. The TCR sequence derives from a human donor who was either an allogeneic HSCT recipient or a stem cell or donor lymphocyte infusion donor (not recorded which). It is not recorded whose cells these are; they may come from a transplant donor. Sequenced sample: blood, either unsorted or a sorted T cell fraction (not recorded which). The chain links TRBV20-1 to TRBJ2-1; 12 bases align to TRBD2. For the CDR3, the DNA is TGCAGTGCCGACGACGGGACTAGCGGGAATGAGCAGTTCTTC. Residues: CSADDGTSGNEQFF.